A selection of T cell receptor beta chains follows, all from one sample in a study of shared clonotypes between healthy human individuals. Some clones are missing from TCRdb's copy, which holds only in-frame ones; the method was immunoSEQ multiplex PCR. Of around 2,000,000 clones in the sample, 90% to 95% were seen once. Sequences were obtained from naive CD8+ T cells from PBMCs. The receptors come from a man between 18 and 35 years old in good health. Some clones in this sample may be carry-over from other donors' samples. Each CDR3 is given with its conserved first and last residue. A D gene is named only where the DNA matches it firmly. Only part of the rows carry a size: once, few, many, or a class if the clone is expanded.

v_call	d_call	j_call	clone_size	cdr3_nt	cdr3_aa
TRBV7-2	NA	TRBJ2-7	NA	TGTGCCAGCAGCTTAGCCCGCTCGCGGACCTACGAGCAGTACTTC	CASSLARSRTYEQYF
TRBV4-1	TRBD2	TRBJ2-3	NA	TGCGCCAGCAGCCAAGATAGAACGGGAGGGAAAACAGATACGCAGTATTTT	CASSQDRTGGKTDTQYF
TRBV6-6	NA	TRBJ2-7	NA	TGTGCCAGCAGTTCTCCCCCAGAAGCATGGGTTAGCGAGCAGTACTTC	CASSSPPEAWVSEQYF
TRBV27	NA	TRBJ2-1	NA	TGTGCCAGCACCCAGAAGGGGTTCGGGCACGCCTACAATGAGCAGTTCTTC	CASTQKGFGHAYNEQFF
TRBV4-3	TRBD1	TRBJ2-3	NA	TGCGCCAGCAGCCAGCTTACGGGACAGGGCGATACGCAGTATTTT	CASSQLTGQGDTQYF
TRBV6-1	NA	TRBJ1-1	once	TGTGCCAGCAGGACGGGACGGACTAACACTGAAGCTTTCTTT	CASRTGRTNTEAFF
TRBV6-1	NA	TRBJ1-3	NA	TGTGCCAGCAGTGATGGGGTTGGAAACACCATATATTTT	CASSDGVGNTIYF
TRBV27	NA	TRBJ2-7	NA	TGTGCCATCCTCCCTGACCAGGGTGGTTACGAGCAGTACTTC	CAILPDQGGYEQYF
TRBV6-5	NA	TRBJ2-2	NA	TGTGCCAGCAGTTGGGGACCGAACACCGGGGAGCTGTTTTTT	CASSWGPNTGELFF
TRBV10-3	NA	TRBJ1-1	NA	TGTGCCATCAGACAGGGAAGCACTGAAGCTTTCTTT	CAIRQGSTEAFF
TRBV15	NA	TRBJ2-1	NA	TGTGCCACCAGCAGAGTGGAATTACAGAATGAGCAGTTCTTC	CATSRVELQNEQFF
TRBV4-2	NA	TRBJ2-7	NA	TGTGCCAGCAGCCCTGAAGGTGGGAATACCTACGAGCAGTACTTC	CASSPEGGNTYEQYF
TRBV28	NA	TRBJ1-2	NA	TGTGCCAGCAGGCTTGCTTCGGGGGGCTATGGCTACACCTTC	CASRLASGGYGYTF
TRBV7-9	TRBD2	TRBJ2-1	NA	TGTGCCAGCAGCGACAGACTAGCGGCAGACAATGAGCAGTTCTTC	CASSDRLAADNEQFF
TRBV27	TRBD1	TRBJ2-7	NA	TGTGCCAGCAGTCCAACTAGGGGACAGGGAACCTTAGGGGCCGAGCAGTACTTC	CASSPTRGQGTLGAEQYF
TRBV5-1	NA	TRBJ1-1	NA	TGCGCCAGCAGCTTGTCGGGGGGACTGTACGGGGACGTTGGAGCTTTCTTT	CASSLSGGLYGDVGAFF
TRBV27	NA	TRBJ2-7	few	TGTGCCAGCAGCTCCACCCAGACAGCCTCCTACGAGCAGTACTTC	CASSSTQTASYEQYF
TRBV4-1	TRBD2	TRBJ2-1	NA	TGCGCCAGCAGCCACCGTTGGGGGGCGGGAGGTGGGAATGAGCAGTTCTTC	CASSHRWGAGGGNEQFF
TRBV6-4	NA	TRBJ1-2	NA	TGTGCCAGCAGTGACACCGCGGGAAGGGGTAACTATGGCTACACCTTC	CASSDTAGRGNYGYTF
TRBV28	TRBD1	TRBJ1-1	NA	TGTGCCAGCAGTTTAGTGACAGGGATGGGGAGGGACACTGAAGCTTTCTTT	CASSLVTGMGRDTEAFF
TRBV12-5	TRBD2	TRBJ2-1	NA	TGTGCTAGTGGTTTGGAGGCGGGAGCTCTTTTCAATGAGCAGTTCTTC	CASGLEAGALFNEQFF
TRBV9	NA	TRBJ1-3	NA	TGTGCCAGCAGCCACAAGGGCAGCTCTGGAAACACCATATATTTT	CASSHKGSSGNTIYF
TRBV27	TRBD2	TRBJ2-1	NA	TGTGCCAGCAGAGAGGGGACTAGCTCCTACAATGAGCAGTTCTTC	CASREGTSSYNEQFF
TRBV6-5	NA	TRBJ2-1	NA	TGTGCCAGCAGTTACCGATATGAGCAGTTCTTC	CASSYRYEQFF
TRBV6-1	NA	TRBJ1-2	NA	TGTGCCAGCAGTGTGGTTCAGGGCTACACCTTC	CASSVVQGYTF
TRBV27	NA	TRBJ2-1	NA	TGTGCCAGCAGTTTCCTATCAAGGAAGGGTTCGGGCAATGAGCAGTTCTTC	CASSFLSRKGSGNEQFF
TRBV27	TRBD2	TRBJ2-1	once	TGTGCCAGCAGTTTATCGGAAATTGTGGGCGGGGGTAGGGGCAATGAGCAGTTCTTC	CASSLSEIVGGGRGNEQFF
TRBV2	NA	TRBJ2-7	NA	TGTGCCACCCTAGACCGAGGGCGGTCCTACGAGCAGTACTTC	CATLDRGRSYEQYF
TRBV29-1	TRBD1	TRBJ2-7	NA	TGCAGCGCTTTGCTGAGGGAGGACAGGGGAGCCTACGAGCAGTACTTC	CSALLREDRGAYEQYF
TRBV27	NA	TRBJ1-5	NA	TGTGCCAGCAGTTTATCATACGGCAATCAGCCCCAGCATTTT	CASSLSYGNQPQHF
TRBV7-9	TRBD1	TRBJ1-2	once	TGTGCCAGCAGCCTTGACAGGGGTGACTATGGCTACACCTTC	CASSLDRGDYGYTF
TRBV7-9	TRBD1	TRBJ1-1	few	TGTGCCAGCAGCTTAACCTACAGGGGTAGAACTGAAGCTTTCTTT	CASSLTYRGRTEAFF
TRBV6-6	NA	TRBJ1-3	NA	TGTGCCAGCAGTTACTCGGTTATAAGCTCTGGAAACACCATATATTTT	CASSYSVISSGNTIYF
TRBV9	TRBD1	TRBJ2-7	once	TGTGCCAGCAGCGTAGCGGGACAGGGGTACGAGCAGTACTTC	CASSVAGQGYEQYF
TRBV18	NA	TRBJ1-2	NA	TGTGCCAGCTCACCACCTCGGGTAGACGGCTACACCTTC	CASSPPRVDGYTF
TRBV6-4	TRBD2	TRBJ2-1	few	TGTGCCAGCAGTGAGGGGGGGACGGAGTACAATGAGCAGTTCTTC	CASSEGGTEYNEQFF
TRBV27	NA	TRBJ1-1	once	TGTGCCAGCAGTCGACAGGCCAGGGACACTGAAGCTTTCTTT	CASSRQARDTEAFF
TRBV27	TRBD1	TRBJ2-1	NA	TGTGCCAGCGGCTTTACCTTGACAGGGGGCTGGAATGAGCAGTTCTTC	CASGFTLTGGWNEQFF
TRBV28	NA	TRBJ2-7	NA	TGTGCCAGCAGTTTCTTCAGGGGCTACGAGCAGTACTTC	CASSFFRGYEQYF
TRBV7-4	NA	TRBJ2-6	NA	TGTGCCAGCAGCTTAGTTGCTGGGGCCAACGTCCTGACTTTC	CASSLVAGANVLTF
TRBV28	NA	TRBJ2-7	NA	TGTGCCAGCAGCCCCTCTCGCGCAAACCCATATTCCCCCCACTACGAGCAGTACTTC	CASSPSRANPYSPHYEQYF
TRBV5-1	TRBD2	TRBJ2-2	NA	TGCGCCAGCAGCTTGGGCGGACTAGCTTCCACCGGGGAGCTGTTTTTT	CASSLGGLASTGELFF